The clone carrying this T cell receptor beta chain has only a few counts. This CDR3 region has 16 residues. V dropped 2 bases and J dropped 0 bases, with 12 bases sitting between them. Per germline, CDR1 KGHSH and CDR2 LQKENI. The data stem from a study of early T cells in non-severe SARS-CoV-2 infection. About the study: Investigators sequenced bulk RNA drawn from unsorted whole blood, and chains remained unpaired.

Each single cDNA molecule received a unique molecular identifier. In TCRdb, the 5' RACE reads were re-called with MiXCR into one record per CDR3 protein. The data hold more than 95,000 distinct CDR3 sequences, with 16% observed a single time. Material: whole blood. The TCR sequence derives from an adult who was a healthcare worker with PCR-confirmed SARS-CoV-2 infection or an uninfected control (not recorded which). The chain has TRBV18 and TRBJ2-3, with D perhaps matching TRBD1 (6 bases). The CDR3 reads CASSPFNRASTDTQYF. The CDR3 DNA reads TGTGCCAGCTCACCATTCAACAGGGCCAGCACAGATACGCAGTATTTT.